This passage covers 10 T cell receptor beta chains from one sample sequenced in a study of T cells in Graves' hyperthyroidism and ophthalmopathy. TCR beta CDR3 regions were amplified from RNA transcripts. Primed by the HTBI set, a first-round RT-PCR was run on the TCR CDR3. TCRdb called the multiplex PCR reads again in MiXCR, with one record for every CDR3 protein. The table records about 370,000 distinct CDR3 sequences, around 15% of them present only once. The sequenced sample was blood. These receptors all stem from a woman in her sixties or seventies with Graves' ophthalmopathy.

At least ten counts were recorded for this clonotype. The rearrangement joins TRBV10-3 to TRBJ2-3; 9 bases line up with TRBD2. CDR3 size: 16 residues. Germline CDR1 and CDR2: ENHRY and SYGVKD. Trimming at V came to 2 bases and at J to 2 bases, leaving 5 bases not matched to a gene. The CDR3 spells CAISEPGLAFTDTQYF. For the CDR3, the DNA is TGTGCCATCAGTGAGCCCGGACTAGCGTTCACAGATACGCAGTATTTT.

This clonotype was picked up a small number of times. With a much larger clone just one base away, this may be a read error. The V call is TRBV28, the J call TRBJ2-2; D unclear. Per the germline V gene, CDR1 is MDHEN and CDR2 is SYDVKM. There are 16 residues in the CDR3. The DNA for the CDR3 is TGTGGCAGCAGAGTTGGGTCCGTGGGCGACACCGGGGAGCTGTTTTTT. This encodes CGSRVGSVGDTGELFF.

The table lists this clonotype with many counts. This chain links TRBV11-2 with TRBJ1-1, with D maybe TRBD1 (5 bases). There are 13 residues in the CDR3. Germline V gives CDR1 SGHAT, CDR2 FQNNGV. V was clipped by 4 bases and J by 5 bases, with 11 bases between them. The CDR3 nucleotides are TGTGCCAGCAGCTCTTGGGAGGGGACTGAAGCTTTCTTT. Amino acids: CASSSWEGTEAFF.

This clonotype was observed at least ten times. V is TRBV20-1 and J is TRBJ2-7, with D perhaps matching TRBD1 (7 bases). CDR1 is DFQATT and CDR2 is SNEGSKA in the germline V gene (reference sequence). The V and J ends lost 3 bases and 6 bases respectively, with 18 bases between them. CDR3 size: 14 residues. The CDR3 sequence is CSASAGQITSEQYF. In DNA, the CDR3 is TGCAGTGCTAGCGCGGGACAGATAACGAGCGAGCAGTACTTC.

This clonotype has ten or more counts. The CDR3 nucleotides are TGCAGTGCTCTAGCGGCGGGGACACCCTCCTACGAGCAGTACTTC. The encoded protein is CSALAAGTPSYEQYF. The rearrangement links TRBV20-1 to TRBJ2-7, with D possibly TRBD2 on 7 matching bases. The CDR3 consists of 15 residues. Germline V gives CDR1 DFQATT, CDR2 SNEGSKA (reference sequence). The V gene lost 5 bases and the J gene lost 0 bases, with 17 bases spanning the gap.

The table lists this clonotype with many counts. The chain employs TRBV20-1 and TRBJ1-2; 9 positions match TRBD1. The CDR3 has 16 residues. The ends lost 1 base at V and 0 bases at J; junction bases unmatched: 6. CDR1 and CDR2 (germline): DFQATT, SNEGSKA (reference sequence). The CDR3 coding sequence is TGCAGTGCTAGAGGGGGAGACAGGGGGACTAACTATGGCTACACCTTC. This codes for CSARGGDRGTNYGYTF.

This clonotype was counted only a few times. The CDR3 reads CASSREGPDTQYF. The CDR3 nucleotides are TGTGCCAGCAGCCGGGAGGGCCCGGATACGCAGTATTTT. The chain employs TRBV25-1 and TRBJ2-3, with 8 bases lining up with TRBD2. V dropped 6 bases and J dropped 6; count of bases not matched to a gene: 5. This CDR3 contains 13 residues. Germline CDR1 MGHDK, CDR2 SYGVNS.

The chain couples TRBV12-3 or TRBV12-4 to TRBJ1-5, with 8 bases identical to TRBD1. CDR3 size: 16 residues. Trimming cost V 1 base and J 2 bases; bases outside gene matches: 4. Written as DNA, the CDR3 is TGTGCCAGCAGTTTAGGCAGGGGGCGCGGCAATCAGCCCCAGCATTTT. This encodes CASSLGRGRGNQPQHF.

The chain employs TRBV18 and TRBJ2-5; a weak D match, TRBD2 (5 bases). This CDR3 contains 17 residues. The germline CDR1 and CDR2 sequences are KGHSH and LQKENI. Trimming left V 3 bases short and J 3 bases short, with 20 bases between. The CDR3 reads CASSPRVDTRTKETQYF. For the CDR3, the DNA is TGTGCCAGCTCACCGCGGGTTGACACCCGAACCAAAGAGACCCAGTACTTC.

With respect to this clonotype: It may be a read error: a sequence one base away is much more abundant. The V call is TRBV28, the J call TRBJ2-7; the match to TRBD2 covers 7 bases. Germline V gene data show CDR1 as MDHEN and CDR2 as SYDVKM. The V gene end was trimmed by 8 bases and the J gene end by 3 bases; junction bases not matched to a gene: 4. The length of the CDR3 is 12 residues. DNA for the CDR3: TGTGCCAGCCAGACTAGCCTCTACGAGCAGTACTTC. It encodes CASQTSLYEQYF.